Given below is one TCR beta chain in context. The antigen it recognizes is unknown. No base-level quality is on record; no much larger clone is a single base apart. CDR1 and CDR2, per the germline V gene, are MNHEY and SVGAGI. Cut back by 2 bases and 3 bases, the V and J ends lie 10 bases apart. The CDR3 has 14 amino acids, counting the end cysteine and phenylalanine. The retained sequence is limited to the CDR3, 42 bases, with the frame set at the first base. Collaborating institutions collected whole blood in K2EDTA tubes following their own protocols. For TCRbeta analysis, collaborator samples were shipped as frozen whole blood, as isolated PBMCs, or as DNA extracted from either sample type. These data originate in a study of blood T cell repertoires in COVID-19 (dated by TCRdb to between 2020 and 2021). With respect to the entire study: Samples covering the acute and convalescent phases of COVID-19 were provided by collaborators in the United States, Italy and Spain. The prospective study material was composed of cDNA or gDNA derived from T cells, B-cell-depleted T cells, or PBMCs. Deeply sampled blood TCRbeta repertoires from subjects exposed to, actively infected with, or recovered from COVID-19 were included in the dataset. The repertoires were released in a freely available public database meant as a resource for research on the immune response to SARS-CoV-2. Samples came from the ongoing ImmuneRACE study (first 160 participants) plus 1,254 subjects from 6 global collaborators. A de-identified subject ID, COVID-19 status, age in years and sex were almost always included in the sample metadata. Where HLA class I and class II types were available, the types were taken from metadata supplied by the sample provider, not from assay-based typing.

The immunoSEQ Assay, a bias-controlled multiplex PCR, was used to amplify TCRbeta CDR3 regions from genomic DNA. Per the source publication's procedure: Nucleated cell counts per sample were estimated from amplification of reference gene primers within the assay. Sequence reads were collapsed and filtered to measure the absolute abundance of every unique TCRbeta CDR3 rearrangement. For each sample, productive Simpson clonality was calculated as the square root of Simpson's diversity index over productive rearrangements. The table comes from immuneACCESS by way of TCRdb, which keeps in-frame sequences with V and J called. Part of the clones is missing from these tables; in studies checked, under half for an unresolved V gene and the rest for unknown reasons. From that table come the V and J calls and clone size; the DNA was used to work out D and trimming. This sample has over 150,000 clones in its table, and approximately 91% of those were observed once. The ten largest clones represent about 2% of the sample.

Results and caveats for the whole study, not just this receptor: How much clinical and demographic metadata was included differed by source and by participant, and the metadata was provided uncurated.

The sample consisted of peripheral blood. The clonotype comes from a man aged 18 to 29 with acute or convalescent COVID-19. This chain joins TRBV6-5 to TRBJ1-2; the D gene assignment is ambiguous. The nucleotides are TGTGCCAGCAGTTACGCCAGCGGCCACTATGGCTACACCTTC. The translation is CASSYASGHYGYTF.